Shown below are 28 T cell receptor beta chains from a single sample sequenced in a study of shared T cell receptors in the human thymus. Clones were read by immunoSEQ multiplex PCR, and TCRdb kept only the in-frame ones, dropping some. The sample carries 720,000 or so clones, approximately 83% recorded once. Separately, the same data were catalogued under a study of human thymus T cells.

Sample: thymocytes. The receptors shown here come from a girl younger than two with a congenital heart defect.

This sequence joins TRBV14 and TRBJ1-2; TRBD1 aligns across 7 bases. V lost 1 base and J lost 4; bases outside the gene matches: 21. This CDR3 region has 20 residues. Germline V gene lookup returns CDR1 SGHDN and CDR2 FVKESK. CDR3 nucleotides: TGTGCCAGCAGCCAAGCGAAACAACAGGGGCCCACATCCCGAGGCTATGGCTACACCTTC. This gives the protein CASSQAKQQGPTSRGYGYTF.

The chain has TRBV14 and TRBJ2-7; D is unresolved. Trimming left V 0 bases short and J 2 bases short, with 14 bases between. This CDR3 is built from 16 residues. Germline V gene data show CDR1 as SGHDN and CDR2 as FVKESK. The CDR3 DNA is TGTGCCAGCAGCCAAGATAGGAGAGTTCGTCCCTACGAGCAGTACTTC. Protein product: CASSQDRRVRPYEQYF.

The V gene is TRBV5-5, the J gene TRBJ1-2, with D tentatively TRBD1 (6 bases). V lost 6 bases and J lost 0, with 18 bases in between. CDR3 length: 16 residues. Germline assignment: CDR1 SGHKS and CDR2 YYEKEE (reference sequence). The CDR3 sequence is CASIRTDGESNYGYTF. In DNA, the CDR3 is TGTGCCAGCATCAGGACAGACGGAGAGTCTAACTATGGCTACACCTTC. Drawing the rest from reference TRBV5-5 and TRBJ1-2, the complete variable domain is DAGVTQSPTHLIKTRGQQVTLRCSPISGHKSVSWYQQVLGQGPQFIFQYYEKEERGRGNFPDRFSARQFPNYSSELNVNALLLGDSALYLCASIRTDGESNYGYTFGSGTRLTVV.

This chain links TRBV15 with TRBJ2-5, with 12 bases that match TRBD1. Trimming removed 0 bases from V and 1 base from J; junction bases left unmatched: 6. CDR3 length equals 18 residues. Germline V CDR1 and CDR2: LNHNV, YYDKDF (reference sequence). CDR3 loop: CATSRDPGTGGPQETQYF. The CDR3 DNA reads as TGTGCCACCAGCAGAGACCCGGGGACAGGGGGCCCCCAAGAGACCCAGTACTTC.

DNA for the CDR3: TGTGCCAGCACCAAGATCAGGGGCCCGGGTATCGGCACTGAAGCTTTCTTT. Amino acid sequence: CASTKIRGPGIGTEAFF. The chain combines TRBV25-1 with TRBJ1-1; a possible D gene is TRBD1 (6 bases). The CDR3 consists of 17 residues. Per germline, CDR1 MGHDK and CDR2 SYGVNS. The V and J ends lost 7 bases and 4 bases respectively, with 25 bases between them.

The chain links TRBV5-6 to TRBJ2-5; 16 nucleotides match TRBD2. Trimming cost V 2 bases and J 3 bases; bases outside gene matches: 7. The CDR3 is 18 residues long. The germline V gene encodes CDR1 SGHDT and CDR2 YYEEEE. This CDR3 is CASSFSAGTSGGEETQYF. The CDR3 nucleotides are TGTGCCAGCAGCTTTAGCGCGGGGACTAGCGGGGGGGAAGAGACCCAGTACTTC.

V is TRBV14 and J is TRBJ1-2, with TRBD1 matching 10 bases. Looked up from germline, CDR1 is SGHDN and CDR2 is FVKESK. The ends lost 4 bases at V and 7 bases at J; junction bases unmatched: 6. The length of the CDR3 is 14 residues. In DNA, the CDR3 is TGTGCCAGCAGCCCCAAGGGACAGGGGTGTGGCTACACCTTC. As protein: CASSPKGQGCGYTF.

The genes are TRBV6-1 and TRBJ2-7; 9 bases are a match to TRBD2. The V gene's germline CDR1 is MNHNS and CDR2 SASEGT. The trim removed 6 bases at V and 6 bases at J, leaving 12 bases unmatched. The CDR3 loop spans 15 amino acids. CDR3 bases: TGTGCCAGCAGGCCCCTGGAGCGGGGGGATGGCGAGCAGTACTTC. Translated, it gives CASRPLERGDGEQYF.

This clone was seen more than once but under ten times. This chain links TRBV28 with TRBJ2-3; 9 bases match TRBD1. V was pared by 5 bases and J by 2 bases, with 8 bases of the junction left unmatched. There are 16 residues in the CDR3. CDR1 and CDR2 (germline): MDHEN, SYDVKM. The CDR3 DNA reads as TGTGCCAGCAGTCGGGACAGGGCACAGGTCACAGATACGCAGTATTTT. It translates to CASSRDRAQVTDTQYF. The full variable domain, completed using reference TRBV28 and TRBJ2-3, is DVKVTQSSRYLVKRTGEKVFLECVQDMDHENMFWYRQDPGLGLRLIYFSYDVKMKEKGDIPEGYSVSREKKERFSLILESASTNQTSMYLCASSRDRAQVTDTQYFGPGTRLTVL.

The V gene is TRBV30, the J gene TRBJ1-2; a possible D gene is TRBD1 (5 bases). CDR1 GTSNPN and CDR2 SVGIG come from the germline V gene (reference sequence). The V end lost 5 bases, the J end lost 6 bases, and 19 bases lay between the germline ends. This CDR3 spans 14 amino acids. The CDR3 sequence: CAWGHRSPVHGYTF. The CDR3 DNA reads TGTGCCTGGGGTCACAGGTCCCCAGTCCATGGCTACACCTTC.

This chain links TRBV9 with TRBJ2-5; 7 nucleotides line up with TRBD2. This CDR3 spans 15 amino acids. In germline, CDR1 is SGDLS, CDR2 YYNGEE. Unmatched junction bases numbered 11, after V lost 4 bases and J lost 5 bases. The CDR3 DNA reads TGTGCCAGCAGCTCCCGGGGGAGGGGCTATGAGACCCAGTACTTC. Its protein product is CASSSRGRGYETQYF.

The J gene is TRBJ2-5, the V gene TRBV19, with TRBD2 identical over 9 bases. The CDR3 has 15 amino acids. Germline trimming cut 4 bases from V and 4 bases from J; bases unmatched to any gene: 7. The germline V gene encodes CDR1 LNHDA and CDR2 SQIVND (reference sequence). The CDR3 coding sequence is TGTGCCAGTAGTAACGGGACTAGCACTCGAGAGACCCAGTACTTC. Its protein is CASSNGTSTRETQYF.

This clone was seen once. The chain employs TRBV28 and TRBJ2-1; possible D gene TRBD2, 5 bases. The CDR3 sequence is 10 residues long. Germline CDR1 MDHEN, CDR2 SYDVKM. The germline V and J ends were trimmed by 8 bases and 6 bases, with 5 bases remaining between them. The CDR3 sequence is CASEGNEQFF. In nucleotides, the CDR3 is TGTGCCAGCGAGGGCAATGAGCAGTTCTTC. Full variable domain (rest looked up from reference TRBV28 and TRBJ2-1): DVKVTQSSRYLVKRTGEKVFLECVQDMDHENMFWYRQDPGLGLRLIYFSYDVKMKEKGDIPEGYSVSREKKERFSLILESASTNQTSMYLCASEGNEQFFGPGTRLTVL.

This chain connects TRBV7-9 to TRBJ2-1; no firm D call. V lost 5 bases to trimming and J lost 7 bases, with 12 bases between them. Germline V CDR1 and CDR2: SEHNR, FQNEAQ (reference sequence). This CDR3 is built from 13 residues. CDR3 nucleotide sequence: TGTGCCAGCAGCCCTCGAAGCAGGAATGAGCAGTTCTTC. Translation gives CASSPRSRNEQFF.

V usage is TRBV5-1 and J usage is TRBJ2-3; D may be TRBD2 (6 bases). V lost 5 bases, J lost 2 bases, and 9 bases lay in between. The germline CDR1 and CDR2 sequences are SGHRS and YFSETQ. This CDR3 has 13 amino acids. The CDR3 loop reads CASSPGVTDTQYF. The CDR3 DNA reads TGCGCCAGCAGTCCGGGAGTCACAGATACGCAGTATTTT.

The rearrangement uses TRBV6-1 and TRBJ1-2; no clear D. V was trimmed by 6 bases and J by 5 bases, leaving 16 bases between them. The CDR3 spans 14 residues. The germline gives CDR1 MNHNS, CDR2 SASEGT. CDR3 in DNA: TGTGCCAGCAGCCCTCGTGGGCCGGGATATGGCTACACCTTC. Translating gives CASSPRGPGYGYTF.

The chain links TRBV12-5 to TRBJ1-2, with D hard to call. With 8 bases removed from V and 3 bases from J, the gap between germline ends came to 13 bases. There are 13 residues in the CDR3. Germline CDR1 LGHNT, CDR2 FRNRAP. The DNA for the CDR3 is TGTGCTAGTTCTAATGGTTCTGACTATGGCTACACCTTC. Its translation: CASSNGSDYGYTF.

The V and J genes are TRBV19 and TRBJ1-4, with D perhaps TRBD1 (5 bases). The V gene lost 2 bases and the J gene lost 7 bases, with 11 bases spanning the gap. Germline V gives CDR1 LNHDA, CDR2 SQIVND (reference sequence). This CDR3 has 14 amino acids. The CDR3 reads CASSIQGTGEKLFF. DNA for the CDR3: TGTGCCAGTAGTATACAGGGAACAGGTGAAAAACTGTTTTTT.

The chain has TRBV27 and TRBJ1-1; D possibly corresponds to TRBD1 (5 bases). V was clipped by 6 bases and J by 1 base, with 9 bases between them. CDR1 is MNHEY and CDR2 is SMNVEV in the germline V gene (reference sequence). This CDR3 has 13 amino acids. In DNA, the CDR3 is TGTGCCAGCAGCTACAGGAGGAACACTGAAGCTTTCTTT. Protein sequence: CASSYRRNTEAFF.

This chain connects TRBV14 to TRBJ2-1; D unresolved. There are 16 residues in the CDR3. Germline CDR1 is SGHDN and CDR2 is FVKESK. V lost 0 bases, J lost 9 bases, and 18 bases lay in between. The CDR3 region has the DNA TGTGCCAGCAGCCAAGAGTCTAGTCGGTCGGTGGGTGAGCAGTTCTTC. Amino acids: CASSQESSRSVGEQFF.

This chain connects TRBV29-1 to TRBJ1-2; TRBD1 aligns across 7 bases. The V gene's germline CDR1 is SQVTM and CDR2 ANQGSEA. V shed 4 bases, J shed 4 bases, and the junction held 12 bases outside the gene matches. This CDR3 is built from 15 residues. CDR3 sequence: CSVGLPRRGPYGYTF. The CDR3 coding sequence is TGCAGCGTTGGATTGCCGCGGAGGGGGCCCTATGGCTACACCTTC.

This chain connects TRBV29-1 to TRBJ2-5; D may be TRBD2 (6 bases). V was pared by 5 bases and J by 5 bases, with 27 bases between. This CDR3 comprises 17 residues. Germline V gives CDR1 SQVTM, CDR2 ANQGSEA. As DNA, the CDR3 is TGCAGCGTTTACGGAGGGCATGGGGCGCCGGGGGACGAGACCCAGTACTTC. As protein: CSVYGGHGAPGDETQYF.

The chain recombines TRBV4-1 with TRBJ2-3; D is ambiguous. CDR3 length equals 14 residues. Germline V gene sequence: CDR1 MGHRA, CDR2 YSYEKL. Trimming cost V 0 bases and J 2 bases, with 6 bases left between them. In DNA form, the CDR3 reads TGCGCCAGCAGCCAAGATGCCTACACAGATACGCAGTATTTT. Amino acids: CASSQDAYTDTQYF.

The rearrangement links TRBV4-1 to TRBJ1-2; D is ambiguous. The germline V gene encodes CDR1 MGHRA and CDR2 YSYEKL. This CDR3 region has 11 residues. V dropped 4 bases and J dropped 9 bases, with 9 bases sitting between them. CDR3 in DNA: TGCGCCAGCAGCCTCCCGGGTTGCTACACCTTC. It is translated as CASSLPGCYTF.

V usage is TRBV18 and J usage is TRBJ2-3, with TRBD2 identical over 16 bases. The CDR3 covers 17 residues. Trimming took 5 bases from V and 7 from J; bases not matched to a gene: 9. Per the germline V gene, CDR1 is KGHSH and CDR2 is LQKENI. The CDR3 protein is CASSTGTSGGAGYTQYF. DNA of the CDR3: TGTGCCAGCTCAACCGGGACTAGCGGGGGGGCCGGATATACGCAGTATTTT.

The chain is built from TRBV6-5 and TRBJ1-1; D is unresolved. V was clipped by 6 bases and J by 0 bases, with 11 bases between them. Germline V gene sequence: CDR1 MNHEY, CDR2 SVGAGI. The CDR3 has 14 residues. The CDR3 nucleotides read TGTGCCAGCAGCCAAGTTCAGGTGAACACTGAAGCTTTCTTT. Amino acids: CASSQVQVNTEAFF.

The chain links TRBV18 to TRBJ2-5; D gene unclear. There are 16 residues in the CDR3. In germline, CDR1 is KGHSH, CDR2 LQKENI. Trimming stripped 0 bases from V and 0 bases from J, with 11 bases between. The CDR3 loop reads CASSPPGLPYQETQYF. The CDR3 DNA sequence: TGTGCCAGCTCACCACCCGGTCTGCCGTACCAAGAGACCCAGTACTTC.

CDR3 amino acids: CASRPPQGMGETQYF. In DNA form, the CDR3 reads TGTGCCAGCAGACCGCCGCAGGGGATGGGAGAGACCCAGTACTTC. This sequence joins TRBV28 and TRBJ2-5; maybe TRBD1 (6 bases). Between the trimmed V and J ends, which lost 6 bases and 4 bases, there was a span of 18 bases. The CDR3 sequence is 15 residues long. CDR1 is MDHEN and CDR2 is SYDVKM in the germline V gene.